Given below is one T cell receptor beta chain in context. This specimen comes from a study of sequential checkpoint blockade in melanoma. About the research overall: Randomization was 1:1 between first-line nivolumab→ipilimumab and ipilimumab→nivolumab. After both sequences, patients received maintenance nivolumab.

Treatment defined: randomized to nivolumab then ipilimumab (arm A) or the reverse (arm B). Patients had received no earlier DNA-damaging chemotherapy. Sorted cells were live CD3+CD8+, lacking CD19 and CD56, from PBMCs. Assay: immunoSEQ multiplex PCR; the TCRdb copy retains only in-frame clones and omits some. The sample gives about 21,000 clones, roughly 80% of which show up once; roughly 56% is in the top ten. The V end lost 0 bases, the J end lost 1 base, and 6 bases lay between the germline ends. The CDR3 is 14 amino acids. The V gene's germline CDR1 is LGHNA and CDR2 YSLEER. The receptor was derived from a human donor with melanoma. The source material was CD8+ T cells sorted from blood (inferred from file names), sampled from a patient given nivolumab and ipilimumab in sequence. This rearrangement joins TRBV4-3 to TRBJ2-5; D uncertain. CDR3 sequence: CASSQDRSQETQYF. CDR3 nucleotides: TGCGCCAGCAGCCAAGATCGTAGCCAAGAGACCCAGTACTTC.